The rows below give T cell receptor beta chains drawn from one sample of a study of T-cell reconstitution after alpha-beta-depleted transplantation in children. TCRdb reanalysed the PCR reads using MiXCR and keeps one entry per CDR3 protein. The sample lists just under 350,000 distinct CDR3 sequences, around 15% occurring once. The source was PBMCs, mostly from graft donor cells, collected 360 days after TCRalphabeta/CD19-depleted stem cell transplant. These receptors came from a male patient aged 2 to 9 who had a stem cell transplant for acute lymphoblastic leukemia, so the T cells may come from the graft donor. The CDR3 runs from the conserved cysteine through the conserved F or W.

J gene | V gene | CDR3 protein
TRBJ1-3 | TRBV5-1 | CASSPGSGNTIYF
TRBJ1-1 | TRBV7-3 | CASSLIGGGTEAFF
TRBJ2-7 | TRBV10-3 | CAISDHPLRGRGNEQYF
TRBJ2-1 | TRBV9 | CASSARGAYNEQFF
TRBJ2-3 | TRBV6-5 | CASSYGGNTQYF
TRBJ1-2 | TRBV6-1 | CASSRLAAQGRNYGYTF
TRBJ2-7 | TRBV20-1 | CSARDPVRTAYEQYF
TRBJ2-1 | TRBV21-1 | CASSSRLALYNEQFF
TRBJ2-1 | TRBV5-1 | CASSWDRIGRVSYNEQFF
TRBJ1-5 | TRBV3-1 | CASSLNTNQPQHF
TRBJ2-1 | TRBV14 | CASSQDSGTSGVGKRYNEQFF
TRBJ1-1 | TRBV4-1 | CASSQHSTGSTEAFF
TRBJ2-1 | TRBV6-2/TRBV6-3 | CASRQAGEGYNEQFF
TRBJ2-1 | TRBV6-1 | CASSPQDGAYNEQFF
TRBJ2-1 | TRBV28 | CASSLPGLFENEQFF
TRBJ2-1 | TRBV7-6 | CASSPLGVSYNEQFF
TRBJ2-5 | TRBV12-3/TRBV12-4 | CASRLSSGQETQYF
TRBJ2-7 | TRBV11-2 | CASSYRDMSYEQYF
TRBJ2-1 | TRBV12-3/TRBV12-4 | CASSGALAEISGEQFF
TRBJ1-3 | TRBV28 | CASSLQGVGGGGSGNTIYF
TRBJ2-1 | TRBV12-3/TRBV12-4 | CASSFRPSDNEQFF
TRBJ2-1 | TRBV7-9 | CASKAGGYNEQFF
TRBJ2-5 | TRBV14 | CASSQESAADGAQETQYF
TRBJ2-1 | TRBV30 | CAWRDYNEQFF
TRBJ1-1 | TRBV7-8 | CASSSPTGVMNTEAFF
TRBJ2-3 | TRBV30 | CAWSEGAAYADTQYF
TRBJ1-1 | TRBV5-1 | CASSETGHTEAFF
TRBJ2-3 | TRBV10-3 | CAISESGGLATTDTQYF
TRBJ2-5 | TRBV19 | CASSTLLTGGETQYF
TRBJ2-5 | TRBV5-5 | CASSLHTSNQETQYF
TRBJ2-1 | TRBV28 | CASSSGDRVNEQFF
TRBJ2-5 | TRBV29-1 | CSVLPFSGRAVFTETQYF
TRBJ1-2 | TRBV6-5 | CASSYLGRGYTF
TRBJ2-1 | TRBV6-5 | CASSYSTSGGKEQFF
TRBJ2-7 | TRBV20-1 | CSARAFYPYEQYF
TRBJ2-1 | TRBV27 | CASSFSRPTYNEQFF
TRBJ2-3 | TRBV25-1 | CASSEFGGRGTDTQYF
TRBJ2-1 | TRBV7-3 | CASSSSTPGAEQFF
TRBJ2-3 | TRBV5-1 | CASSLVGDSSTQYF
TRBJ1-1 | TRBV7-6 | CASSLTGEGGRDTEAFF
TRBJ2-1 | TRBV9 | CASSVEWRPYNEQFF
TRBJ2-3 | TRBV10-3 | CAISVPGGRGTDTQYF
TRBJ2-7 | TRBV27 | CARWTGAYEQYF
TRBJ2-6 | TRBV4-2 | CASSRIRGSGANVLTF
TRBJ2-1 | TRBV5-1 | CASSLGENQQFF
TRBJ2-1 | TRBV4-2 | CASSQGVNEYNEQFF
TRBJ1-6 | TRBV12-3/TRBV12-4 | CASSFVASGSPLHF
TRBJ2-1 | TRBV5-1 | CASSLDVWNEQFF
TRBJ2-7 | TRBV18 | CASSRTGVHEQYF
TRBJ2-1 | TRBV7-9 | CASSLVGGLAGANEQFF
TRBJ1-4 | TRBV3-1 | CASRPGAYEKLFF
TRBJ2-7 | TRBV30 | CAWGPQSLFYEQYF
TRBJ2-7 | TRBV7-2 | CASRPLAHSYEQYF
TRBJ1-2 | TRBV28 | CASTALVQGVYGYTF
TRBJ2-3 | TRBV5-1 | CASSLRPLAGVDHTQYF